A selection of T cell receptor beta chains follows, all from one sample in a study of blood T cell repertoires in COVID-19. Profiling relied on immunoSEQ multiplex PCR, and the TCRdb table lists in-frame clones only, not all of them. The sample includes roughly 200,000 clones, about 85% seen only once; the top ten take about 10%. The sample comprised peripheral blood. These receptors were collected from a woman in her forties or fifties with COVID-19, enrolled during active disease. Each CDR3 is given with its conserved first and last residue.

TRBV11-3	CASSFGLLYEQYF
TRBV5-4	CASSLAPGPPTNEKLFF
TRBV3-1/TRBV3-2	CASSQDRGSGETQYF
TRBV20-1	CSASPPTHTEAFF
TRBV28	CASSHDGTGELFF
TRBV7-8	CASSLENSGVLNEQFF
TRBV7-9	CASIPGQGRNEQYF
TRBV2	CAILSRTGNTEAFF
TRBV12-5	CASGLPPGEQFF
TRBV5-1	CASSLVSTGISLTEAFF
TRBV12-3/TRBV12-4	CASSFQTSDEQFF
TRBV11-2	CASSPPGMRGYNEQFF
TRBV3-1/TRBV3-2	CASSLALRQGAGGYTF
TRBV19	CASSPPFRTTDTQYF
TRBV7-2	CASSGRVSGANVLTF
TRBV2	CASSEARGRGNTIYF
TRBV5-1	CASSPSGGTSTDTQYF
TRBV23-1	CASSQDPGDWYGYTF
TRBV4-1	CASSQEGAGVETQYF
TRBV5-1	CASSWGGANEKLFF
TRBV5-6	CASSFGPRANEKLFF
TRBV3-1/TRBV3-2	CASSHMNSPLHF
TRBV5-5	CASSRLGQLNQPQHF
TRBV13	CASSSRLVSYEQYF
TRBV6-5	CASSIDRGGYGYTF
TRBV27	CASRGQSNIQYF
TRBV11-3	CASSLDPRKGSFSYEQYF
TRBV9	CASSVGQAGKLFF
TRBV4-1	CASSQEAGRYRNGELFF
TRBV5-4	CASSLYRRGGKETQYF
TRBV6-5	CASSQRTVNTGELFF
TRBV11-2	CASSGGTGRRFSNGYTF
TRBV27	CASSLRGRADTQYF
TRBV27	CASRRMTGLATNEQFF
TRBV27	CASSLRQAFTEAFF
TRBV5-1	CASSPNLGNIQYF
TRBV4-1	CASSPAGQGGYNEQFF
TRBV29-1	CSAFGEDTEAFF
TRBV5-5	CASSTPGQGGETQYF
TRBV5-4	CASSGKGLAGGNEQFF
TRBV27	CASSPVGLAGIPGELFF